This TCR beta chain was documented in a study of response to subunit inactivated influenza vaccine (dated by TCRdb to 2016 to 2018). For the study in its entirety: Deep quantitative T cell receptor repertoire profiling was used in the study to track responses to a trivalent subunit inactivated influenza vaccine.

Turning to this clonotype: Its recognized antigen is unknown. No base quality information exists; no much larger clone differs at one position.

The CDR3 goes from the cysteine to the phenylalanine over 13 residues. The sequence is cut down to CDR3 DNA, 39 bases in frame from base 1. The germline ends are 8 bases apart after V is trimmed by 2 bases and J by 4 bases. Overall study results and their limits: It was suggested by the authors that each seasonal influenza vaccination may recruit only a limited number of new T cells.

Preparation of the library involved RT-PCR. Sequencing instrument: Illumina HiSeq 2500. The public reads were run again by TCRdb, first through fastp at Q25 and then through MiXCR, and only productive beta chains were kept. Merged by CDR3 protein, the rows form single entries marked with the most common genes and DNA. This sample holds about 190,000 distinct CDR3 sequences; approximately 14% were observed only once. Of the sample, 26% falls within the top ten clones. Recombination joined TRBV12-3 or TRBV12-4 with TRBJ2-5; no D gene is confidently identified. The starting material was CD8+ T cells sorted from PBMCs, obtained about 5 days after vaccination. The sequence derives from a man aged 45-65 years who received an inactivated influenza vaccine. Donor details come from another sample of the same person, matched by shared clones. CDR3 region: CASSLIEGETQYF. In nucleotide form, the sequence is TGTGCCAGCAGTTTAATAGAAGGAGAGACCCAGTACTTC.